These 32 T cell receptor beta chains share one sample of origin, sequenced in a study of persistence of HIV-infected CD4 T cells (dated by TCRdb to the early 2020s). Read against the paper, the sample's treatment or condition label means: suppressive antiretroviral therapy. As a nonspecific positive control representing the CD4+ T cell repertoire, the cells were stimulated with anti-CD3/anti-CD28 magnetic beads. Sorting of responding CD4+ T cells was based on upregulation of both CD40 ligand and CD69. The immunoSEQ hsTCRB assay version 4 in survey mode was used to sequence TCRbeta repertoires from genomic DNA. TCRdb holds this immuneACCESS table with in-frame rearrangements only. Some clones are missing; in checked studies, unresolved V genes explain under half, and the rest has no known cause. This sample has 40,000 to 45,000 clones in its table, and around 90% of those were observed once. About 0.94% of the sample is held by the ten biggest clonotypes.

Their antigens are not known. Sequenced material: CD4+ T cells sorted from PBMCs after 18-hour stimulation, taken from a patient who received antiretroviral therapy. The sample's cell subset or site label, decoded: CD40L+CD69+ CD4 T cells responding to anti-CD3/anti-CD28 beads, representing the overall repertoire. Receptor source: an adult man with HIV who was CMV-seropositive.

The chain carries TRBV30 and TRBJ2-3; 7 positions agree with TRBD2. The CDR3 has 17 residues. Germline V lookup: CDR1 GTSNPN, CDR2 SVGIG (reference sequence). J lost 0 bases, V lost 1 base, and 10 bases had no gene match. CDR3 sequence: CAWSGGGLASSTDTQYF. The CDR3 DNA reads TGTGCCTGGAGTGGGGGGGGACTCGCTTCTAGCACAGATACGCAGTATTTT.

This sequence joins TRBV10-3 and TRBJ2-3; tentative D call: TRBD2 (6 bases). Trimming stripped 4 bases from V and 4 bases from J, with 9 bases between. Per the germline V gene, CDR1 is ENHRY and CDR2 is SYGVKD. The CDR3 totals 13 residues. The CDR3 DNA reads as TGTGCCATCAGTGGCGGGGCGGCAGATACGCAGTATTTT. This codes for CAISGGAADTQYF.

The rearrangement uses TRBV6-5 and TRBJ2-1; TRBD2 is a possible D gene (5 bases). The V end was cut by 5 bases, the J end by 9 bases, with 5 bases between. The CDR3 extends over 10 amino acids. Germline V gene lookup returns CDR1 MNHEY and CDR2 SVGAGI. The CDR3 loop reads CASSRGEQFF. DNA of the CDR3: TGTGCCAGCAGTCGGGGTGAGCAGTTCTTC.

In DNA, the CDR3 is TGTGCCAGCAGTTATAAAGGCAGTGGCTACACCTTC. Its translation: CASSYKGSGYTF. The chain recombines TRBV6-5 with TRBJ1-2; D uncertain. The CDR3 is 12 amino acids. CDR1 and CDR2 from the germline V gene are MNHEY and SVGAGI. The V gene lost 3 bases and the J gene lost 7 bases, with 9 bases spanning the gap.

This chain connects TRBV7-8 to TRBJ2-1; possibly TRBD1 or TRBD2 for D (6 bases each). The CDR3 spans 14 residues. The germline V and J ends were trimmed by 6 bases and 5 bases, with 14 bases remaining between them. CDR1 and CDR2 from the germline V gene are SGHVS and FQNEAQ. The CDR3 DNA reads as TGTGCCAGCAGAGTCCCGGGGGCCCACAATGAGCAGTTCTTC. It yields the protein CASRVPGAHNEQFF.

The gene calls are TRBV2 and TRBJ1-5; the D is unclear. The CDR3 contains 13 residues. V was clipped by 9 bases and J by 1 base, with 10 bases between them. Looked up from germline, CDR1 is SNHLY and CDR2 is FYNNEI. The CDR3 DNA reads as TGTGCCAGTACTTTCGGGAGCAATCAGCCCCAGCATTTT. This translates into CASTFGSNQPQHF.

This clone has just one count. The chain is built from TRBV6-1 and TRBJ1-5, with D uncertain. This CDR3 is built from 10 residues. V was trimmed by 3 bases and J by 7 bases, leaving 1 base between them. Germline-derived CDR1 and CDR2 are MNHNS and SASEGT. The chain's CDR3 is CASSDQPQHF. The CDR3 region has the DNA TGTGCCAGCAGTGACCAGCCCCAGCATTTT.

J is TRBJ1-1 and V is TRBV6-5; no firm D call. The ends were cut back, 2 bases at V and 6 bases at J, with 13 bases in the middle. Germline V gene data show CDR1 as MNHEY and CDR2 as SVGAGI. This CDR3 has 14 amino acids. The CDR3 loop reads CASSYGLGDPEAFF. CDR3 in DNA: TGTGCCAGCAGTTACGGATTGGGAGACCCTGAAGCTTTCTTT.

The DNA of the CDR3 is TGCAGCGTCGGGCGGGGGGCCAACACCGGGGAGCTGTTTTTT. Translated: CSVGRGANTGELFF. This chain links TRBV29-1 with TRBJ2-2; 8 bases align to TRBD2. The CDR3 consists of 14 residues. Germline V CDR1 and CDR2: SQVTM, ANQGSEA. With 6 bases clipped from V and 2 bases from J, the junction kept 5 bases outside the gene matches.

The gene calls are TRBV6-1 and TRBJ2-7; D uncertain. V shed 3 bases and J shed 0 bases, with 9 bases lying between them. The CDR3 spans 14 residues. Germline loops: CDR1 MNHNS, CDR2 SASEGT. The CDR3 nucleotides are TGTGCCAGCAGTGAGATGCAGGCCTCCTACGAGCAGTACTTC. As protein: CASSEMQASYEQYF.

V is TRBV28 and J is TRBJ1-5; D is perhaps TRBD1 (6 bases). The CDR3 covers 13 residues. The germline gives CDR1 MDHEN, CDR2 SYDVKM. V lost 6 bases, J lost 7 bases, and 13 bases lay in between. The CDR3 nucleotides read TGTGCCAGCAGCTTACAGGGAAGGCAGCCCCAGCATTTT. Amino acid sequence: CASSLQGRQPQHF.

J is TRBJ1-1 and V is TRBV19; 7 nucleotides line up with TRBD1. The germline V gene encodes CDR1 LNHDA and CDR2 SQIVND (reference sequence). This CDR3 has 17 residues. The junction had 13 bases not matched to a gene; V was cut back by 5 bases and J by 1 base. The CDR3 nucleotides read TGTGCCAGTAGTCCCTGGGGGGACAGCTCATCGAACACTGAAGCTTTCTTT. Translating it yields CASSPWGDSSSNTEAFF.

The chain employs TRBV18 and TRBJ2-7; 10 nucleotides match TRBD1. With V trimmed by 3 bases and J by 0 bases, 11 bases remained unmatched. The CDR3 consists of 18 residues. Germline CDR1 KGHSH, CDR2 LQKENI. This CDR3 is CASSPGTGAHPSSYEQYF. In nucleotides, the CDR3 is TGTGCCAGCTCACCCGGGACAGGGGCACACCCGAGCTCCTACGAGCAGTACTTC.

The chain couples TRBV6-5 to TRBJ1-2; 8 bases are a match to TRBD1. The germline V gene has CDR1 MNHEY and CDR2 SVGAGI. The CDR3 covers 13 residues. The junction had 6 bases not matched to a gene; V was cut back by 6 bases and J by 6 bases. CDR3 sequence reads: CASRTGVGNGYTF. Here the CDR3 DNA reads TGTGCCAGCAGGACAGGGGTGGGAAATGGCTACACCTTC.

CDR3 in amino acids: CASSERREEKQYF. CDR3 coding DNA: TGTGCCAGCAGTGAAAGAAGGGAGGAGAAGCAGTATTTT. The chain employs TRBV2 and TRBJ2-3, with a possible D match to TRBD2 (6 bases). V dropped 2 bases and J dropped 11 bases, with 14 bases sitting between them. This CDR3 spans 13 amino acids. The germline gives CDR1 SNHLY, CDR2 FYNNEI.

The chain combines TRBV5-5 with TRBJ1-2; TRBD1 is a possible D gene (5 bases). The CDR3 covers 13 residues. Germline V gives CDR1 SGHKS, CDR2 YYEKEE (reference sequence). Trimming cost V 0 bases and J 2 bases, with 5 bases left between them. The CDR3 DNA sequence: TGTGCCAGCAGCTTGGGGGGGAACTATGGCTACACCTTC. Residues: CASSLGGNYGYTF. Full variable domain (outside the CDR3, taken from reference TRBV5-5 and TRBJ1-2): DAGVTQSPTHLIKTRGQQVTLRCSPISGHKSVSWYQQVLGQGPQFIFQYYEKEERGRGNFPDRFSARQFPNYSSELNVNALLLGDSALYLCASSLGGNYGYTFGSGTRLTVV.

In DNA form, the CDR3 reads TGTGCCAGCAGCTTAAGTGAGTGGACTGAAGCTTTCTTT. Translation gives CASSLSEWTEAFF. The V call is TRBV7-3, the J call TRBJ1-1; D remains unclear. Per germline, CDR1 SGHTA and CDR2 FQGTGA. The CDR3 totals 13 residues. The germline V and J ends were trimmed by 1 base and 5 bases, with 8 bases remaining between them.

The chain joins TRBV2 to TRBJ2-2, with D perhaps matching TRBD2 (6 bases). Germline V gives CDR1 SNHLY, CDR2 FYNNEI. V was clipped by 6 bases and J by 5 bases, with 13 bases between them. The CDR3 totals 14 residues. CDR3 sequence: CASRGGPQTGELFF. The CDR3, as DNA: TGTGCCAGCAGGGGGGGACCGCAAACCGGGGAGCTGTTTTTT.

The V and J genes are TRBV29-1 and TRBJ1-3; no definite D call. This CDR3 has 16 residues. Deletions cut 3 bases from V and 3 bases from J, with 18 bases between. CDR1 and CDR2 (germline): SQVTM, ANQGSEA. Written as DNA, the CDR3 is TGCAGCGTTGACGACACCCCGAAGGCGGGTGGAAACACCATATATTTT. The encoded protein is CSVDDTPKAGGNTIYF.

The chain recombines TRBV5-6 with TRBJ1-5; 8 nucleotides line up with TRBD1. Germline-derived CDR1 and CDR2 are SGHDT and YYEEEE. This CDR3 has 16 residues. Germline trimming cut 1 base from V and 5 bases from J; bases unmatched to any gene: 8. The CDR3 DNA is TGTGCCAGCAGCTTGTCTGCAGGGGGCATGGATCAGCCCCAGCATTTT. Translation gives CASSLSAGGMDQPQHF.

The CDR3 here is CASSPRGPGANTGELFF. CDR3 nucleotide sequence: TGTGCCAGCAGTCCTCGGGGCCCTGGGGCGAACACCGGGGAGCTGTTTTTT. The chain is built from TRBV27 and TRBJ2-2, with D perhaps being TRBD1 or TRBD2 (5 bases each). V gave up 5 bases and J gave up 0 bases, with 16 bases separating them. The CDR3 covers 17 residues. Germline loops: CDR1 MNHEY, CDR2 SMNVEV (reference sequence).

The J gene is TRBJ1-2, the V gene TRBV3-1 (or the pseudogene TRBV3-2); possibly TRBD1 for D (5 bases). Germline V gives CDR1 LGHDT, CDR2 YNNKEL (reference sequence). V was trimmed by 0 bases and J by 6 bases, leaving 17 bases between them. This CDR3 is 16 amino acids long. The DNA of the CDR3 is TGTGCCAGCAGCCAAGAGGGAGCGGGGACCTCTCATGGCTACACCTTC. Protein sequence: CASSQEGAGTSHGYTF.

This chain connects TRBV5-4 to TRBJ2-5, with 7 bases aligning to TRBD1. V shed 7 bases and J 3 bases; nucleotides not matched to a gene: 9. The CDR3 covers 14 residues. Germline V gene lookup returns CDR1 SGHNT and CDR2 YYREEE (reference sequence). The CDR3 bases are TGTGCCAGCGCAAGCTTTCAGGGGGAAGAGACCCAGTACTTC. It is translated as CASASFQGEETQYF.

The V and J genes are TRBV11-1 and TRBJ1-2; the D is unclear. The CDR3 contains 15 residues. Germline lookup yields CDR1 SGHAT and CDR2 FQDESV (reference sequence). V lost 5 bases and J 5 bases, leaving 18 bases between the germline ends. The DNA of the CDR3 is TGTGCCAGCAGCCCGAGGGTAGGATGGGAATATGGCTACACCTTC. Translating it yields CASSPRVGWEYGYTF.

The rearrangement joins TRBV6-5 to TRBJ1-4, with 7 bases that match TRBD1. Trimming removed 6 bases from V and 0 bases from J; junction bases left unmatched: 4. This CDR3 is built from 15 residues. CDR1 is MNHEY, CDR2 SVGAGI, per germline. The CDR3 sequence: CASSRDRATNEKLFF. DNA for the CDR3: TGTGCCAGCAGCCGCGACAGGGCAACTAATGAAAAACTGTTTTTT.

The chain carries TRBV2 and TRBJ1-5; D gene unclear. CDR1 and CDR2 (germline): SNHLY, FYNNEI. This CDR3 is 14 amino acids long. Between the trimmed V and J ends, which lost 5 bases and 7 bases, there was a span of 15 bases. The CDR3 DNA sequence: TGTGCCAGCAGTCCCCCTCCGGGAGGACAGCCCCAGCATTTT. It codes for CASSPPPGGQPQHF.

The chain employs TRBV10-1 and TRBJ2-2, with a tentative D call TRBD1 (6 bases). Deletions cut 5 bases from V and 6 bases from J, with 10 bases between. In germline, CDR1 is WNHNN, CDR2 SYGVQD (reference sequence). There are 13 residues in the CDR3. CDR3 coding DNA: TGCGCCAGCAGTCAGGGGATACCCGGGGAGCTGTTTTTT. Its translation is CASSQGIPGELFF.

The CDR3 DNA follows: TGTGCCAGCTCACCTCACCCAACGAACACTGAAGCTTTCTTT. Residues: CASSPHPTNTEAFF. This sequence joins TRBV18 and TRBJ1-1; D gene uncertain. The CDR3 runs 14 residues. Trimming shortened V by 3 bases and J by 1 base, and 9 bases separated the two germline ends. Germline loops: CDR1 KGHSH, CDR2 LQKENI.

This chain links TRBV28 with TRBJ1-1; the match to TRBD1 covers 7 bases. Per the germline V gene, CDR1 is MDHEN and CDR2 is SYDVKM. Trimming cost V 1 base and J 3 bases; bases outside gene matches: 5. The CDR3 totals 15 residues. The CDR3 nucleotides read TGTGCCAGCAGTTTATTGGGACAGAGATACACTGAAGCTTTCTTT. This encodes CASSLLGQRYTEAFF.

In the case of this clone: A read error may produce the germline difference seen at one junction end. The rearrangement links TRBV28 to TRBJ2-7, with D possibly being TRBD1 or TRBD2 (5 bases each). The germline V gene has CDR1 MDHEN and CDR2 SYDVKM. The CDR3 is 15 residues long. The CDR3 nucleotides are TGTGCCAGCAATTTAGACGGGGCGCGAGCGTACGAGCAGTACTTC. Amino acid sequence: CASNLDGARAYEQYF.

The CDR3 DNA sequence: TGTGCCAGCAGGCGCGAAGGTGGTCAGCCCCAGCATTTT. This codes for CASRREGGQPQHF. The chain joins TRBV12-3 or TRBV12-4 to TRBJ1-5; D unresolved. V lost 6 bases and J lost 6, with 12 bases in between. The CDR3 has 13 amino acids.

The CDR3 sequence is CATSAGGGGGGSDTQYF. CDR3 DNA sequence: TGTGCCACCAGTGCGGGGGGGGGTGGGGGGGGCTCCGATACGCAGTATTTT. The chain has TRBV24-1 and TRBJ2-3; 8 bases agree with TRBD2. Germline-derived CDR1 and CDR2 are KGHDR and SFDVKD. CDR3 length: 17 amino acids. V lost 5 bases to trimming and J lost 6 bases; unmatched junction nucleotides: 15.